Listed here are 8 T cell receptor beta chains from one sample, sequenced in a study of blood T cell repertoires in COVID-19. Sequencing was performed with immunoSEQ multiplex PCR; in TCRdb, only in-frame clones are kept and a portion is missing. The sample includes 250,000 or so clones, approximately 85% of them seen just once. Sequencing used PBMCs or T cells enriched from blood (not recorded which). These receptors all come from a woman aged 45-65 years who had recovered from COVID-19.

The chain couples TRBV5-4 to TRBJ2-1; 7 positions match TRBD1. From germline, CDR1 is SGHNT and CDR2 YYREEE (reference sequence). V shed 4 bases and J 6 bases; nucleotides not matched to a gene: 7. The CDR3 is 14 residues long. The CDR3 reads CASSLDRVGNEQFF. For the CDR3, the DNA is TGTGCCAGCAGCCTTGACAGGGTAGGCAATGAGCAGTTCTTC.

The genes are TRBV30 and TRBJ2-4; D gene ambiguous. This CDR3 has 11 residues. V lost 2 bases and J 8 bases, leaving 7 bases between the germline ends. Germline V gene lookup returns CDR1 GTSNPN and CDR2 SVGIG (reference sequence). Here the CDR3 DNA reads TGTGCCTGGAGTAACATGCACATTCAGTACTTC. The encoded protein is CAWSNMHIQYF.

This sequence joins TRBV6-5 and TRBJ2-7; 9 bases match TRBD2. Germline CDR1 MNHEY, CDR2 SVGAGI. The V gene end was trimmed by 1 base and the J gene end by 0 bases; junction bases not matched to a gene: 1. This CDR3 is built from 15 residues. CDR3 region: CASSYLAGVSYEQYF. Here the CDR3 DNA reads TGTGCCAGCAGTTACTTAGCGGGAGTCTCCTACGAGCAGTACTTC.

The genes are TRBV7-2 and TRBJ1-2, with 8 bases matching TRBD1. This CDR3 comprises 14 residues. Germline lookup yields CDR1 SGHTA and CDR2 FQGNSA. The trim removed 0 bases at V and 7 bases at J, leaving 4 bases unmatched. The CDR3 reads CASSLAPDRAGYTF. The CDR3 nucleotides are TGTGCCAGCAGCTTAGCCCCGGACAGGGCTGGCTACACCTTC.

The rearrangement uses TRBV7-8 and TRBJ2-1, with a tentative D call TRBD1 (12 bases). From germline, CDR1 is SGHVS and CDR2 FQNEAQ. V lost 5 bases, J lost 7 bases, and 42 bases lay in between. This CDR3 is 23 amino acids long. CDR3 coding DNA: TGTGCCAGCAGCCGCCCCCGAGGGACAGGGGGCGCTAGGACTAGCGGGCACGGGAATGAGCAGTTCTTC. Amino acids: CASSRPRGTGGARTSGHGNEQFF.

V and J are TRBV27 and TRBJ2-7, with D possibly being TRBD2 (5 bases). Germline values: CDR1 MNHEY, CDR2 SMNVEV (reference sequence). V was trimmed by 3 bases and J by 3 bases, leaving 15 bases between them. This CDR3 is 15 amino acids long. CDR3 sequence (DNA): TGTGCCAGCAGTTTCGTGGGTCCCGGGGTCTACGAGCAGTACTTC. It is translated as CASSFVGPGVYEQYF.

The J gene is TRBJ2-7, the V gene TRBV30; 9 bases match TRBD2. The CDR3 is 16 residues long. With 0 bases clipped from V and 9 bases from J, the junction kept 15 bases outside the gene matches. CDR1 GTSNPN and CDR2 SVGIG come from the germline V gene (reference sequence). In nucleotides, the CDR3 is TGTGCCTGGAGTGTAGGGGGTCTAGCGGGATCTACGAGGCAGTACTTC. Protein: CAWSVGGLAGSTRQYF. The entire variable domain, with the rest obtained from reference TRBV30 and TRBJ2-7, is as follows: SQTIHQWPATLVQPVGSPLSLECTVEGTSNPNLYWYRQAAGRGLQLLFYSVGIGQISSEVPQNLSASRPQDRQFILSSKKLLLSDSGFYLCAWSVGGLAGSTRQYFGPGTRLTVT.

V and J are TRBV19 and TRBJ1-2; 7 bases agree with TRBD1. This CDR3 spans 14 amino acids. V was clipped by 6 bases and J by 3 bases; unmatched bases: 7. Germline loops: CDR1 LNHDA, CDR2 SQIVND (reference sequence). The CDR3 DNA follows: TGTGCCAGTAGAAGACAGGGAGCGGACTATGGCTACACCTTC. It is translated as CASRRQGADYGYTF.